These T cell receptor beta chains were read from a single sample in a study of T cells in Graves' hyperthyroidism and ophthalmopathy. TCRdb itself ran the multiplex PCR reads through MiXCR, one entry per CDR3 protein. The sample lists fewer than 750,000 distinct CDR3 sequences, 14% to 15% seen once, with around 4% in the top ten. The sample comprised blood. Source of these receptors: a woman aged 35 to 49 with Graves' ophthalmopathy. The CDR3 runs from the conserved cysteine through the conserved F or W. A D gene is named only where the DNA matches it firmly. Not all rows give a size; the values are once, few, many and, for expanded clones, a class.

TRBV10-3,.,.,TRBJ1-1,CAISQRGGDEYTEAFF,TGTGCCATCAGTCAGCGGGGAGGGGATGAGTACACTGAAGCTTTCTTT
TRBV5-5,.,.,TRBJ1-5,CASSDSGWGQNQPQHF,TGTGCCAGCTCGGATAGTGGGTGGGGTCAAAATCAGCCCCAGCATTTT
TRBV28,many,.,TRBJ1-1,CASSLYSGTEAFF,TGTGCCAGCAGTTTATATTCGGGGACTGAAGCTTTCTTT
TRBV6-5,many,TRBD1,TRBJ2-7,CASRRDRGYHEQYF,TGTGCCAGCAGACGCGACAGGGGGTACCACGAGCAGTACTTC
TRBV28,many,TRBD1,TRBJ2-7,CASRATGYEQYF,TGTGCCAGCAGAGCGACAGGGTACGAGCAGTACTTC
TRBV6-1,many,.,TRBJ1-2,CASRPNEGVGYGYTF,TGTGCCAGCAGACCTAACGAGGGGGTTGGCTATGGCTACACCTTC
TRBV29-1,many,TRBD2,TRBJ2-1,CSVTEGTSGYNEQFF,TGCAGCGTTACTGAAGGGACTAGCGGTTACAATGAGCAGTTCTTC
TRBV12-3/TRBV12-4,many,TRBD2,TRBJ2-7,CASRAGLGYEQYF,TGTGCCAGCAGGGCGGGACTAGGCTACGAGCAGTACTTC
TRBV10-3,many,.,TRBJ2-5,CAIGLQETQYF,TGTGCCATCGGGCTTCAAGAGACCCAGTACTTC
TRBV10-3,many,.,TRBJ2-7,CAIRGITYEQYF,TGTGCCATCCGGGGGATAACCTACGAGCAGTACTTC
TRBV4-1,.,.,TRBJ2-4,CASSQVGRENIQYF,TGCGCCAGCAGCCAAGTGGGCAGGGAGAACATTCAGTACTTC
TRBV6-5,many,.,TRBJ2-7,CASSYGQGFYEQYF,TGTGCCAGCAGTTACGGGCAGGGCTTCTACGAGCAGTACTTC
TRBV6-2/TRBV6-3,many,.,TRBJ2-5,CASRRLGEETQYF,TGTGCCAGCAGGCGTCTGGGAGAAGAGACCCAGTACTTC
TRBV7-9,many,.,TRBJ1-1,CASSSTGIRTEAFF,TGTGCCAGCAGCTCTACAGGGATTAGGACTGAAGCTTTCTTT
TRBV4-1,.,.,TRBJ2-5,CASNQVTGTRAAAQETQYF,TGCGCCAGCAACCAAGTAACCGGGACAAGGGCTGCTGCGCAAGAGACCCAGTACTTC
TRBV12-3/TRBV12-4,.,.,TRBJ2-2,CASSLTPSDTGELFF,TGTGCCAGCAGTTTGACCCCGTCGGACACCGGGGAGCTGTTTTTT
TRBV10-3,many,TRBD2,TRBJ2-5,CAISESIAGARETQYF,TGTGCCATCAGTGAGTCGATAGCGGGGGCCCGAGAGACCCAGTACTTC
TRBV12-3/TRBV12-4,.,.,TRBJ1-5,CATGLWGHRDMGPQHF,TGTGCCACCGGGCTTTGGGGACACCGAGATATGGGGCCCCAGCATTTT
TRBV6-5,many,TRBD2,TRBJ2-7,CASSYSTGTSEKQYF,TGTGCCAGCAGTTACTCGACCGGGACTAGCGAAAAGCAGTACTTC
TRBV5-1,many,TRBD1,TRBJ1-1,CASSLTGALNTEAFF,TGCGCCAGCAGCTTGACAGGGGCCCTGAACACTGAAGCTTTCTTT
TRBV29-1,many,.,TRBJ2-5,CSVDGALETQYF,TGCAGCGTTGATGGAGCTTTAGAGACCCAGTACTTC
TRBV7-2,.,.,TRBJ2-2,CASSLLTANTGELFF,TGTGCCAGCAGCTTATTGACGGCAAACACCGGGGAGCTGTTTTTT
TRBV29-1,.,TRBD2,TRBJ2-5,CSVEGPREGPETQYF,TGCAGCGTTGAAGGGCCCAGGGAGGGCCCAGAGACCCAGTACTTC
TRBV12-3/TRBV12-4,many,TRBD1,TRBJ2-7,CASSPRGGTGDYEQYF,TGTGCCAGCAGTCCAAGGGGTGGGACAGGGGACTACGAGCAGTACTTC
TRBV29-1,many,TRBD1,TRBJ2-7,CSVLTGAWEQYF,TGCAGCGTTCTGACAGGGGCTTGGGAGCAGTACTTC
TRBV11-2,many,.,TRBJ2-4,CASSFPRPLAKNIQYF,TGTGCCAGCAGCTTTCCGAGGCCGCTAGCCAAAAACATTCAGTACTTC
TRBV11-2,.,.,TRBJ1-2,CASSLRDDEYGYTF,TGTGCCAGCAGCCTACGGGACGATGAGTATGGCTACACCTTC
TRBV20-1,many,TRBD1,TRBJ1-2,CSALGGADGDYGYTF,TGCAGTGCCCTAGGGGGCGCGGACGGGGACTATGGCTACACCTTC
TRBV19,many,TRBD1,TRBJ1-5,CASSTGQGDNQPQHF,TGTGCCAGTAGTACGGGTCAGGGGGACAATCAGCCCCAGCATTTT
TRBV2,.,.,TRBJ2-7,CASNPDVNYEQYF,TGTGCCAGCAATCCGGACGTCAACTACGAGCAGTACTTC
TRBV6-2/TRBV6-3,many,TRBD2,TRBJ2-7,CASSFPSGTPLSYEQYF,TGTGCCAGCAGTTTTCCTAGCGGAACCCCTCTCTCCTACGAGCAGTACTTC
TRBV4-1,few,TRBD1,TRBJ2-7,CASSHGTASFEQYF,TGCGCCAGCAGCCACGGGACAGCGTCGTTCGAGCAGTACTTC
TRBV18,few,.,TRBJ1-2,CASSPRAGGLDGYTF,TGTGCCAGCTCACCGCGGGCAGGTGGTTTAGATGGCTACACCTTC
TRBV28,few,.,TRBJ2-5,CASSPPRGWSEETQYF,TGTGCCAGCAGCCCCCCGAGGGGGTGGTCGGAAGAGACCCAGTACTTC
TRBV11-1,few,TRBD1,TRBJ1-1,CASSPRAGTENTEAFF,TGTGCCAGCAGCCCCCGCGCCGGGACAGAGAACACTGAAGCTTTCTTT
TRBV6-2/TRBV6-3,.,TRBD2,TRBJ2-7,CASSYASGTAYEQYF,TGTGCCAGCAGTTACGCTAGCGGGACCGCTTACGAGCAGTACTTC
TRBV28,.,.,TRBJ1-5,CASSFRSRLWWNQPQHF,TGTGCCAGCAGTTTCAGGTCTCGACTTTGGTGGAATCAGCCCCAGCATTTT
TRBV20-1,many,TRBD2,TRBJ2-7,CSSPLAVDEQYF,TGCAGTTCCCCGCTAGCGGTGGACGAGCAGTACTTC
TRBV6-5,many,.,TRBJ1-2,CASSYGRRDYGYTF,TGTGCCAGCAGTTACGGCAGGCGAGACTATGGCTACACCTTC
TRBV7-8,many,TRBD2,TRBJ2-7,CASRDSSGSYDEQYF,TGTGCCAGCAGGGACTCGAGCGGGAGTTACGACGAGCAGTACTTC
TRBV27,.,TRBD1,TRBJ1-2,CASSFRGQYGYTF,TGTGCCAGCAGTTTCAGGGGGCAATATGGCTACACCTTC